This TCR beta chain is drawn from a study of cytomegalovirus exposure and HLA in healthy donors. As concerns this clone: Its cognate antigen is unknown.

Overall study findings and caveats: It was taken for granted in presence/absence analyses that sequencing depth across donors was roughly uniform. The study had only CMV serostatus as immune exposure information.

Amplification used 60 Vbeta primers and 13 Jbeta primers. Libraries were prepared by immunoSEQ multiplex PCR; TCRdb keeps only in-frame clonotypes and omits some of them. The table has tens of thousands of clones, 80% seen once; the top ten hold around 4.2%. The sequence was obtained from a woman in her forties in good health and CMV-seronegative. Sequencing was done on a sample of PBMCs.

CDR3 loop: CASSEFTAGGSEAFF. In DNA form, the CDR3 reads TGTGCCAGCAGTGAATTTACGGCAGGGGGCTCTGAAGCTTTCTTT. The genes are TRBV25-1 and TRBJ1-1, with 8 bases that match TRBD1. The CDR3 loop spans 15 amino acids. Germline V gene lookup returns CDR1 MGHDK and CDR2 SYGVNS. Unmatched junction bases numbered 7, after V lost 1 base and J lost 6 bases.